This T cell receptor (beta chain) was retrieved from a study of T cells in Graves' hyperthyroidism and ophthalmopathy. Study outcomes and limitations: Ophthalmopathy and stable hyperthyroidism were told apart by a 13 V-J model. Ophthalmopathy was predicted by the model a median of about 6.5 months ahead of onset.

There are many counts of this clonotype. Its antigen is still unknown. This CDR3 comprises 15 residues. Trimming took 2 bases from V and 3 from J, leaving 11 bases between them. Per germline, CDR1 SNHLY and CDR2 FYNNEI. Using RNA transcripts as the source, TCR beta CDR3 regions were amplified. When the TCR CDR3 underwent first-round RT-PCR, the HTBI primer set was used. From the multiplex PCR reads, TCRdb called clonotypes with MiXCR, one entry per CDR3 protein. The sample carries about 690,000 distinct CDR3 sequences, roughly 17% recorded once. The TCR sequence derives from a man aged 45-65 years with Graves' hyperthyroidism. The specimen sequenced was blood. The V gene is TRBV2, the J gene TRBJ1-5; the D is unclear. The CDR3 DNA sequence: TGTGCCAGCAGTGAACTAGGACGCTCCAATCAGCCCCAGCATTTT. Translation: CASSELGRSNQPQHF.